This T cell receptor (beta chain) was documented in a study of control samples from healthy donors and cancer patients. The protocol was immunoSEQ multiplex PCR, while the TCRdb copy is restricted to in-frame clones and leaves out a portion. The table has 15,000 to 18,000 clones, about 87% seen once; the top ten hold about 9.9%. The CDR3 sequence is 13 residues long. CDR1 and CDR2 (germline): SGDLS, YYNGEE. V lost 2 bases and J 4 bases, leaving 9 bases between the germline ends. The sample taken for sequencing was PBMCs. This sequence originates from a woman between 70 and 85 years old with colorectal cancer. The chain has TRBV9 and TRBJ2-5, with D uncertain. The CDR3 loop reads CASSVDQRETQYF. The CDR3, as DNA: TGTGCCAGCAGCGTCGACCAGCGAGAGACCCAGTACTTC. The complete variable domain, with remaining parts taken from reference TRBV9 and TRBJ2-5, reads DSGVTQTPKHLITATGQRVTLRCSPRSGDLSVYWYQQSLDQGLQFLIQYYNGEERAKGNILERFSAQQFPDLHSELNLSSLELGDSALYFCASSVDQRETQYFGPGTRLLVL.